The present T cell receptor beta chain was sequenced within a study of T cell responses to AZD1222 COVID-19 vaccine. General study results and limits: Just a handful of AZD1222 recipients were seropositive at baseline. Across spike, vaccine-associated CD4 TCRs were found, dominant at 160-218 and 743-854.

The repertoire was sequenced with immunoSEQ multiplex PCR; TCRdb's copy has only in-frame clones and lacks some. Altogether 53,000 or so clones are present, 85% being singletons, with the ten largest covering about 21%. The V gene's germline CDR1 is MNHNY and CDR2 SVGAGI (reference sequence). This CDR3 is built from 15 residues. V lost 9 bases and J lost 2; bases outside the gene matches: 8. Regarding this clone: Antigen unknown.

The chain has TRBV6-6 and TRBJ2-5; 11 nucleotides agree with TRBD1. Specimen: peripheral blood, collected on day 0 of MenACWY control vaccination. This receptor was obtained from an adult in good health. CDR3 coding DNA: TGTGCCAGTAACTCGGGACAGGGGGATCAAGAGACCCAGTACTTC. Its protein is CASNSGQGDQETQYF.